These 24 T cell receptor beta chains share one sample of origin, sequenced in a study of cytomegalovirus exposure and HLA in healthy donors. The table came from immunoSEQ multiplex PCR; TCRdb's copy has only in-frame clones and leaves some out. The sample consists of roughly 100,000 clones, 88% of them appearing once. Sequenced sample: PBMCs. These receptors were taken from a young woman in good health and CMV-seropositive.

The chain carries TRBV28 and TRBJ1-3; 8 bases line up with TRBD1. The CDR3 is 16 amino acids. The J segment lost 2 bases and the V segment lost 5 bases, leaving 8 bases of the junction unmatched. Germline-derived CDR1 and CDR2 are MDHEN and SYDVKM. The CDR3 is CASSPRTGWAGNTIYF. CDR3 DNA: TGTGCCAGCAGTCCTCGGACAGGGTGGGCTGGAAACACCATATATTTT.

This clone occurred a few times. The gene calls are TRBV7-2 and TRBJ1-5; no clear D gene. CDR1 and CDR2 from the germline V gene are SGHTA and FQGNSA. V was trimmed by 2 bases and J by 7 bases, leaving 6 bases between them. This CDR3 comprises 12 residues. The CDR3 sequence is CASSLMRQPQHF. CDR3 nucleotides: TGTGCCAGCAGCTTAATGAGGCAGCCCCAGCATTTT.

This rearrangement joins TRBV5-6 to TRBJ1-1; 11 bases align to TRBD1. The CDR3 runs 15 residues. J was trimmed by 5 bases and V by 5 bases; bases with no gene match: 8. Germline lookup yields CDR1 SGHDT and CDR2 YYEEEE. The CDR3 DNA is TGTGCCAGCAGATTTTGGGGACAGGGGGGAACTGAAGCTTTCTTT. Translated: CASRFWGQGGTEAFF.

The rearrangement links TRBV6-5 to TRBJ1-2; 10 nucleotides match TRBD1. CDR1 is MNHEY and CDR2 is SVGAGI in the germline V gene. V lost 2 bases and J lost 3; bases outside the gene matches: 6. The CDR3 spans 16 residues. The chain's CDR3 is CASSYDPGTGDYGYTF. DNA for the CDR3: TGTGCCAGCAGTTACGACCCAGGGACAGGGGACTATGGCTACACCTTC.

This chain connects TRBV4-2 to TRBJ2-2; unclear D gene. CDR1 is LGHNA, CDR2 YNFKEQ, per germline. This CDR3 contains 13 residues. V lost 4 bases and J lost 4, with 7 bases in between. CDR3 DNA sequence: TGTGCCAGCAGCCGAGACATCACCGGGGAGCTGTTTTTT. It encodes CASSRDITGELFF.

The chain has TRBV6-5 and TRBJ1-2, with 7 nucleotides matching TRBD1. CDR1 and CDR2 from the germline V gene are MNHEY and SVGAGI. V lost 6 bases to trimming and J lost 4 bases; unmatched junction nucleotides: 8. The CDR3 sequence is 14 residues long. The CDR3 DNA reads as TGTGCCAGCAGGCAGGGGGGCAGGGGCTATGGCTACACCTTC. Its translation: CASRQGGRGYGYTF.

In DNA form, the CDR3 reads TGCGCCAGCAGCCAAGCAGGTGTGGGCCAACTGTTTTTT. Encoded protein: CASSQAGVGQLFF. J is TRBJ1-4 and V is TRBV4-1; D call uncertain. This CDR3 comprises 13 residues. Trimming shortened V by 1 base and J by 12 bases, and 12 bases separated the two germline ends. Germline V gene data show CDR1 as MGHRA and CDR2 as YSYEKL.

The CDR3 spells CASTRRASYEQYF. In DNA, the CDR3 is TGTGCCAGCACAAGGCGGGCCTCCTACGAGCAGTACTTC. The V gene is TRBV28, the J gene TRBJ2-7; D might be TRBD2 (5 bases). In germline, CDR1 is MDHEN, CDR2 SYDVKM. V was cut by 7 bases and J by 0 bases, with 10 bases left in between. The CDR3 has 13 residues.

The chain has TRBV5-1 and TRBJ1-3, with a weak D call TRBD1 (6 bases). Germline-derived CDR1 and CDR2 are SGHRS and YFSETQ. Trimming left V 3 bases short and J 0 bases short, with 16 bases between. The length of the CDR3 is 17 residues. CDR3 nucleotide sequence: TGCGCCAGCAGCTCCGGACAGCCCGGTCACTCTGGAAACACCATATATTTT. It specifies CASSSGQPGHSGNTIYF. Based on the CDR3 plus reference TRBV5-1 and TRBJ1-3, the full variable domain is KAGVTQTPRYLIKTRGQQVTLSCSPISGHRSVSWYQQTPGQGLQFLFEYFSETQRNKGNFPGRFSGRQFSNSRSEMNVSTLELGDSALYLCASSSGQPGHSGNTIYFGEGSWLTVV.

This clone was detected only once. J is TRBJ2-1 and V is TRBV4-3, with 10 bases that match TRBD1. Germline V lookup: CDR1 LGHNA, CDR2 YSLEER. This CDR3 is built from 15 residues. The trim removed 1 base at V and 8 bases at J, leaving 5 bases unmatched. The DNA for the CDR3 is TGCGCCAGCAGCCAAGGCGGGACAGGGGTCGATGAGCAGTTCTTC. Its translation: CASSQGGTGVDEQFF.

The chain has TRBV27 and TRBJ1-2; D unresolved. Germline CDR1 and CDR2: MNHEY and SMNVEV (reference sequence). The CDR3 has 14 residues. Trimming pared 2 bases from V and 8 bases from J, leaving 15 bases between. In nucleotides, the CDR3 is TGTGCCAGCAGTTTACGACGGGAGGGCCCGGGCTACACCTTC. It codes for CASSLRREGPGYTF.

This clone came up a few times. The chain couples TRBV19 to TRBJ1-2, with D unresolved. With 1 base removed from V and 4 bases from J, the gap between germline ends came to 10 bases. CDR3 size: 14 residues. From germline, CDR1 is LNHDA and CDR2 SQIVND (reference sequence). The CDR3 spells CASSIVKPFYGYTF. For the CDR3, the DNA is TGTGCCAGTAGTATAGTGAAGCCCTTCTATGGCTACACCTTC.

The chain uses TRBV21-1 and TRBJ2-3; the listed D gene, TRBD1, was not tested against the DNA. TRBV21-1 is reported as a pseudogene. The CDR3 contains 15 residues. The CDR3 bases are TGTGCCAGCAAGCTAAGGGACAGGGGCCCCGATACGCAGTATTTT. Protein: CASKLRDRGPDTQYF.

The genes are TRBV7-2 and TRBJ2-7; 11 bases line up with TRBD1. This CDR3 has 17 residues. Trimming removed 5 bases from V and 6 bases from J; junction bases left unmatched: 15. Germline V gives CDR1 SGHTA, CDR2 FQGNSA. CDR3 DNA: TGTGCCAGCAGCCTTCTATTCTCGGACAGGGGGCCAAGCGAGCAGTACTTC. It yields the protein CASSLLFSDRGPSEQYF. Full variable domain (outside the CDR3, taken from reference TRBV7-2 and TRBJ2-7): GAGVSQSPSNKVTEKGKDVELRCDPISGHTALYWYRQSLGQGLEFLIYFQGNSAPDKSGLPSDRFSAERTGGSVSTLTIQRTQQEDSAVYLCASSLLFSDRGPSEQYFGPGTRLTVT.

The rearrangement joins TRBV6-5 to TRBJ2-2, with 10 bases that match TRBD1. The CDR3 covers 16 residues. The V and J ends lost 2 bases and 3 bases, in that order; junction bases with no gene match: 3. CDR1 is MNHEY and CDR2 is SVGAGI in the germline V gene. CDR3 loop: CASSYTGQGYTGELFF. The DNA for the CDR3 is TGTGCCAGCAGTTACACGGGACAGGGGTACACCGGGGAGCTGTTTTTT.

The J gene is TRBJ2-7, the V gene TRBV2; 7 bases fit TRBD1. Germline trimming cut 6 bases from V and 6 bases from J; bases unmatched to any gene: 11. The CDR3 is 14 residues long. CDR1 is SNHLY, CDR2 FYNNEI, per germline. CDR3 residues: CASRTGQNLLEQYF. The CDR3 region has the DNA TGTGCCAGCAGAACGGGACAGAACCTACTCGAGCAGTACTTC.

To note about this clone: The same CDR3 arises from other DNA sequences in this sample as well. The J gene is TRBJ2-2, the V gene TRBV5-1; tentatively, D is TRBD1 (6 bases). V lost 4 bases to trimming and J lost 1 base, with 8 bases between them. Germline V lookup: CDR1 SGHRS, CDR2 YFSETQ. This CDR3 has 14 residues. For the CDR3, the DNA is TGCGCCAGCAGCCTGGGACAGAACACCGGGGAGCTGTTTTTT. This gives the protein CASSLGQNTGELFF.

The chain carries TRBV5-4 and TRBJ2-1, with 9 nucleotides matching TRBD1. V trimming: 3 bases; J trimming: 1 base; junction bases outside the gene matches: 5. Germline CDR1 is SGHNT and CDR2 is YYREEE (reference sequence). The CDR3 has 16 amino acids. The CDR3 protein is CASSSGQGQSYNEQFF. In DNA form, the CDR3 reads TGTGCCAGCAGCTCAGGACAGGGGCAATCCTACAATGAGCAGTTCTTC.

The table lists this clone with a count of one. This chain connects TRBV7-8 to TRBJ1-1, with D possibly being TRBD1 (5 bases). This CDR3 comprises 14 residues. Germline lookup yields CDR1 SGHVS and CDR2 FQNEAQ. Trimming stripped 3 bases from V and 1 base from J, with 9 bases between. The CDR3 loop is CASSFGRANTEAFF. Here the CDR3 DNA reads TGTGCCAGCAGCTTCGGCAGGGCGAACACTGAAGCTTTCTTT.

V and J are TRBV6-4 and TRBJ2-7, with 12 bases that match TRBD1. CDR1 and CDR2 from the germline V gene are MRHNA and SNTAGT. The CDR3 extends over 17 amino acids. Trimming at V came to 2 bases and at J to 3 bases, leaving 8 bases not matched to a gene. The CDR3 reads CASSDPTRDRGLYEQYV. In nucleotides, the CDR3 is TGTGCCAGCAGTGACCCCACTCGGGACAGGGGGCTCTACGAGCAGTACGTC.

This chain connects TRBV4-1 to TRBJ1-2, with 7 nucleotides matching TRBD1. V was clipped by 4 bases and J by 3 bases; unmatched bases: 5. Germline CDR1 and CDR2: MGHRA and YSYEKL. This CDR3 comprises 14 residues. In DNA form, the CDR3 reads TGCGCCAGCAGCCCACAGGGGAGCGACTATGGCTACACCTTC. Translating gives CASSPQGSDYGYTF.

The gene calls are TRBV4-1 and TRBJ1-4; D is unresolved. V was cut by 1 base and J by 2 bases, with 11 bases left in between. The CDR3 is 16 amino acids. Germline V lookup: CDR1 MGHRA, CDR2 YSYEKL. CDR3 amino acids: CASSQVSGSTNEKLFF. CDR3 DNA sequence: TGCGCCAGCAGCCAAGTTTCGGGGTCTACTAATGAAAAACTGTTTTTT.

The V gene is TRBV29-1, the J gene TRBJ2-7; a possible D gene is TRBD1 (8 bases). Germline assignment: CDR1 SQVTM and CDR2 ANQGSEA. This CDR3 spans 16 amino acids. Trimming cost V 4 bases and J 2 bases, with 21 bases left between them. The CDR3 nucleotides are TGCAGCGTTGCGGGGGGCCAGCGGGACAGGCCCTACGAGCAGTACTTC. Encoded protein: CSVAGGQRDRPYEQYF.

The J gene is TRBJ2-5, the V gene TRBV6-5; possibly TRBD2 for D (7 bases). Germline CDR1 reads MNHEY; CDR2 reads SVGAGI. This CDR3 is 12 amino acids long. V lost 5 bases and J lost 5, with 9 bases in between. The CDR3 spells CASSAGAETQYF. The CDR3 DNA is TGTGCCAGCAGTGCGGGGGCGGAGACCCAGTACTTC.